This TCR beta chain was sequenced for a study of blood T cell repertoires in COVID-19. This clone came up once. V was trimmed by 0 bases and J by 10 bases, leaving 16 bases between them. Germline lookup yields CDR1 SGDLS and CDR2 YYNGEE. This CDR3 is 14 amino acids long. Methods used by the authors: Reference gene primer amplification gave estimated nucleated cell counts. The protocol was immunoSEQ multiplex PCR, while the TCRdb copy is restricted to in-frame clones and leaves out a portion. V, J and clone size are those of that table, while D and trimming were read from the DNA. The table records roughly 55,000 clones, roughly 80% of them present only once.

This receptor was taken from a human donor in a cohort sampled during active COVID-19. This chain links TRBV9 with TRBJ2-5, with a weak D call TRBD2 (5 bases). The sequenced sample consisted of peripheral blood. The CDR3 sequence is CASSVAKGHGIQYF. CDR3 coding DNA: TGTGCCAGCAGCGTAGCTAAAGGCCACGGGATCCAGTACTTC.